One sample yielded the 14 T cell receptor beta chains listed below, sequenced in a study of early T cells in non-severe SARS-CoV-2 infection. MiXCR, applied by TCRdb to the 5' RACE reads, yields one record per CDR3 protein. The sample has fewer than 120,000 distinct CDR3 sequences, roughly 13% seen once. The source was whole blood, collected at baseline. The receptors stem from an adult who was a healthcare worker with PCR-confirmed SARS-CoV-2 infection or an uninfected control (not recorded which).

This clonotype was counted only a few times. The chain joins TRBV28 to TRBJ2-5, with TRBD1 as a possible D gene (6 bases). Germline V CDR1 and CDR2: MDHEN, SYDVKM. This CDR3 spans 13 amino acids. V was shortened by 6 bases and J by 0 bases, with 8 bases between the two germline ends. CDR3 in DNA: TGTGCCAGCAGCGACAGGAACCAAGAGACCCAGTACTTC. The encoded protein is CASSDRNQETQYF.

This clonotype qualifies as medium-sized. The chain has TRBV7-9 and TRBJ2-7, with a tentative D call TRBD2 (5 bases). In germline, CDR1 is SEHNR, CDR2 FQNEAQ (reference sequence). This CDR3 comprises 14 residues. V dropped 5 bases and J dropped 3 bases, with 14 bases sitting between them. The CDR3 coding sequence is TGTGCCAGCAGCCTATCCGGGGTCAACTACGAGCAGTACTTC. This encodes CASSLSGVNYEQYF.

V usage is TRBV7-9 and J usage is TRBJ1-2, with 9 bases lining up with TRBD1. J gave up 5 bases and V 3 bases, and 4 bases lay outside the gene matches. This CDR3 is built from 14 residues. CDR1 is SEHNR, CDR2 FQNEAQ, per germline (reference sequence). The CDR3 DNA sequence: TGTGCCAGCAGCTTGGGACAGGGATTTTATGGCTACACCTTC. It translates to CASSLGQGFYGYTF.

This chain joins TRBV5-1 and TRBJ1-1; D is unclear. This CDR3 spans 14 amino acids. Germline V gene sequence: CDR1 SGHRS, CDR2 YFSETQ. Trimming cost V 7 bases and J 3 bases, with 16 bases left between them. CDR3 in amino acids: CASRPGGTDTEAFF. The CDR3 DNA reads as TGCGCCAGCCGGCCTGGCGGTACAGACACTGAAGCTTTCTTT. Filled out from reference TRBV5-1 and TRBJ1-1, the complete variable domain reads KAGVTQTPRYLIKTRGQQVTLSCSPISGHRSVSWYQQTPGQGLQFLFEYFSETQRNKGNFPGRFSGRQFSNSRSEMNVSTLELGDSALYLCASRPGGTDTEAFFGQGTRLTVV.

Written as DNA, the CDR3 is TGTGCCAGCTCTCCTTCTCTCTACGAGCAGTACTTC. It is translated as CASSPSLYEQYF. The chain combines TRBV18 with TRBJ2-7; no clear D gene. V was shortened by 6 bases and J by 3 bases, with 9 bases between the two germline ends. Per germline, CDR1 KGHSH and CDR2 LQKENI. The CDR3 has 12 amino acids.

The chain carries TRBV7-8 and TRBJ2-2, with 7 bases matching TRBD1. V dropped 5 bases and J dropped 1; count of bases not matched to a gene: 4. The CDR3 contains 15 residues. Germline V lookup: CDR1 SGHVS, CDR2 FQNEAQ. The DNA for the CDR3 is TGTGCCAGCAGCGCTCGACAGGGGAACACCGGGGAGCTGTTTTTT. It yields the protein CASSARQGNTGELFF.

This clonotype was counted many times. The chain uses TRBV9 and TRBJ2-2; 12 bases align to TRBD2. V dropped 4 bases and J dropped 1; count of bases not matched to a gene: 5. CDR3 length: 17 residues. CDR1 and CDR2 (germline): SGDLS, YYNGEE. CDR3 nucleotide sequence: TGTGCCAGCAGCCCCACTAGCGGGGGGTGGAACACCGGGGAGCTGTTTTTT. Its protein is CASSPTSGGWNTGELFF.

This chain connects TRBV6-6 to TRBJ1-2; D is ambiguous. Germline assignment: CDR1 MNHNY and CDR2 SVGAGI (reference sequence). Deletions cut 2 bases from V and 6 bases from J, with 10 bases between. The CDR3 totals 13 residues. This CDR3 reads CASSYGYTDGYTF. DNA of the CDR3: TGTGCCAGCAGTTACGGGTATACCGATGGCTACACCTTC.

This clonotype came up a few times. This sequence joins TRBV19 and TRBJ2-2; 7 bases match TRBD2. This CDR3 spans 14 amino acids. V dropped 4 bases and J dropped 6; count of bases not matched to a gene: 5. The germline V gene has CDR1 LNHDA and CDR2 SQIVND (reference sequence). DNA of the CDR3: TGTGCCAGTAGTACCCCCACTAGCGCCGGGGAGCTGTTTTTT. Amino acid sequence: CASSTPTSAGELFF.

This sequence joins TRBV5-1 and TRBJ2-5; D may be TRBD2 (5 bases). V lost 6 bases to trimming and J lost 0 bases, with 9 bases between them. CDR3 length: 13 amino acids. Germline values: CDR1 SGHRS, CDR2 YFSETQ. The CDR3 coding sequence is TGCGCCAGCATTGGAGGCGACCAAGAGACCCAGTACTTC. Its protein is CASIGGDQETQYF.

The table lists this clonotype with many counts. The chain joins TRBV19 to TRBJ2-3; D ambiguous. V dropped 4 bases and J dropped 4 bases, with 9 bases sitting between them. Germline V gives CDR1 LNHDA, CDR2 SQIVND (reference sequence). This CDR3 has 13 residues. The CDR3 DNA follows: TGTGCCAGTAGTACCCAGACGGCAGATACGCAGTATTTT. This gives the protein CASSTQTADTQYF.

The chain is built from TRBV28 and TRBJ2-7; 7 bases match TRBD2. Trimming cost V 6 bases and J 2 bases; bases outside gene matches: 19. Germline V CDR1 and CDR2: MDHEN, SYDVKM. The CDR3 sequence is 18 residues long. The CDR3 nucleotides read TGTGCCAGCAGCCTCAACCTGCGGTTTAGCGGGTTAACCTACGAGCAGTACTTC. Amino acids: CASSLNLRFSGLTYEQYF.

In this sample, this clonotype turned up a few times. This chain joins TRBV7-9 and TRBJ2-3; D is unresolved. The ends were cut back, 3 bases at V and 0 bases at J, with 10 bases in the middle. The CDR3 runs to 15 residues. CDR1 and CDR2 from the germline V gene are SEHNR and FQNEAQ (reference sequence). CDR3 in DNA: TGTGCCAGCAGCTTGTGGCAACCGAGCACAGATACGCAGTATTTT. It yields the protein CASSLWQPSTDTQYF.

This clonotype came up many times. The V gene is TRBV18, the J gene TRBJ2-7; 8 bases are a match to TRBD1. From germline, CDR1 is KGHSH and CDR2 LQKENI. The CDR3 totals 15 residues. J was trimmed by 5 bases and V by 2 bases; bases with no gene match: 8. CDR3 amino acids: CASSPVVGQGNEQYF. CDR3 DNA sequence: TGTGCCAGCTCACCAGTTGTAGGACAGGGCAACGAGCAGTACTTC.